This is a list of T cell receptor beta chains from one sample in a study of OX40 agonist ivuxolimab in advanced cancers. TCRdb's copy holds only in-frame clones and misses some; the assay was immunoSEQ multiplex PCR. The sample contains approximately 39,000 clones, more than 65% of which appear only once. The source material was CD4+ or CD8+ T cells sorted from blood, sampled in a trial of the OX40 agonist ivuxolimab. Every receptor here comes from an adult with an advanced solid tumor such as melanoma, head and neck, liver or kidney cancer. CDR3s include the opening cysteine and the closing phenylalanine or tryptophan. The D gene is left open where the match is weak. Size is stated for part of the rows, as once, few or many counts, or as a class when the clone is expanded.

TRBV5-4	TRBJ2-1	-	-	TGTGCCAGCAGCCCTAGACTCTCACCCTACAATGAGCAGTTCTTC	CASSPRLSPYNEQFF
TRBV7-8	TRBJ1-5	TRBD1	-	TGTGCCAGCAGCTTGACAGGGAGCAATCAGCCCCAGCATTTT	CASSLTGSNQPQHF
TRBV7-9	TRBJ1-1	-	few	TGTGCCAGCAGCTTCGCGTCCGATGGAGCTTTCTTT	CASSFASDGAFF
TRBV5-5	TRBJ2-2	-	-	TGTGCCAGCAGCTTAACTACGAACACCGGGGAGCTGTTTTTT	CASSLTTNTGELFF
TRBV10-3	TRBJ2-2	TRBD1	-	TGTGCCATCAGCGGACAGGGGACGACCGGGGAGCTGTTTTTT	CAISGQGTTGELFF
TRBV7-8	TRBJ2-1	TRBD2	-	TGTGCCAGCAGCTCTCATAGACTAGCGGGGGGGCCCATGGATGAGCAGTTCTTC	CASSSHRLAGGPMDEQFF
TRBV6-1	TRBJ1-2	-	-	TGTGCCAGCAGCCAGGAAGCTAACTATGGCTACACCTTC	CASSQEANYGYTF
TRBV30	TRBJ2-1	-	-	TGTGCCTGGGTGACAGGGAGGACCCAAATGAAGCAGTTCTTC	CAWVTGRTQMKQFF
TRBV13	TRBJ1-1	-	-	TGTGCCAGCAGGACCTTACAGGGGAACACTGAAGCTTTCTTT	CASRTLQGNTEAFF
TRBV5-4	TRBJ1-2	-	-	TGTGCCAGCAGCTTGGGTCTACAGGGACCGAGCTACACCTTC	CASSLGLQGPSYTF
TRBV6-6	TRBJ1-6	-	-	TGTGCCAGCAGTTACAGTCTATTGTCCTATAATTCACCCCTCCACTTT	CASSYSLLSYNSPLHF
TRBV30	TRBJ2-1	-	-	TGTGCCTGGAGTGTAGTGAACTACAATGAGCAGTTCTTC	CAWSVVNYNEQFF
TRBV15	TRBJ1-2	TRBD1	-	TGTGCCACCAGCAGATCGGGACAGGGGATGGTGGGCTACACCTTC	CATSRSGQGMVGYTF
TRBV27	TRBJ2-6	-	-	TGTGCCAGCAGGGTCACTGGGGCCAACGTCCTGACTTTC	CASRVTGANVLTF
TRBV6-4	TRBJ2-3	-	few	TGTGCCAGCAGTGAAGGGCTAGCCACAGATACGCAGTATTTT	CASSEGLATDTQYF
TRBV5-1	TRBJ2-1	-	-	TGCGCCAGCAGCTTGGTCGGGGATGAGCAGTTCTTC	CASSLVGDEQFF
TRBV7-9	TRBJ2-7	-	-	TGTGCCAGCAGCTTTTCGACAGGACTCTCCTACGAGCAGTACTTC	CASSFSTGLSYEQYF
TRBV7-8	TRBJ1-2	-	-	TGTGCCAGCAGCTTAGCCGCTTTTGGAACAGGGGGCTACACCTTC	CASSLAAFGTGGYTF
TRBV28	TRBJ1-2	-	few	TGTGCCAGCAGTTCATACGGCTTCTATGGCTACACCTTC	CASSSYGFYGYTF
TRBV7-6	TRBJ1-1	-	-	TGTGCCAGCAGGGGGGGCACTGAAGCTTTCTTT	CASRGGTEAFF
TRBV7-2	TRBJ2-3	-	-	TGTGCCAGCAGCTTAGAGATCGGACAAGCCCTAAATACGCAGTATTTT	CASSLEIGQALNTQYF
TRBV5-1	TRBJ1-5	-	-	TGCGCCAGCAGCTTGGACACCAACAATCAGCCCCAGCATTTT	CASSLDTNNQPQHF
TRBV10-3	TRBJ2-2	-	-	TGTGCCATCAGTACTACAGGGGGGGAGTCTATCGGGGAGCTGTTTTTT	CAISTTGGESIGELFF
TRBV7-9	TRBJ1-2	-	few	TGTGCCAGCAGCTTAGCCGGAAGTGCAGGCAACTATGGCTACACCTTC	CASSLAGSAGNYGYTF
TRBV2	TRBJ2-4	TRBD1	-	TGTGCCAGTTCCCCGGGACAGCGACTGGAGTACTTC	CASSPGQRLEYF
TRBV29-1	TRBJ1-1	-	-	TGCAGCGCCTTACAGATAGCGTTTTCTTATGCTTTCTTT	CSALQIAFSYAFF
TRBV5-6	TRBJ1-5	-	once	TGTGCCAGCAGCTTGGATGGGGTAGGGGGGGATCAGCCCCAGCATTTT	CASSLDGVGGDQPQHF
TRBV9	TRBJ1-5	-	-	TGTGCCAGCAGCGTAGGCTGGACAGTTGATCAGCCCCAGCATTTT	CASSVGWTVDQPQHF
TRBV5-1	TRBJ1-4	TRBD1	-	TGCGCCAGCCGCTACGGGACAGAAGGTGAAAAACTGTTTTTT	CASRYGTEGEKLFF
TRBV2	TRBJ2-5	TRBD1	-	TGTGCCTGCAGGGGGTTGGTAGAGACCCAGTACTTC	CACRGLVETQYF
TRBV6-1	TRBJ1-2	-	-	TGTGCCAGCATTAAAACAGGCAGCTATGGCTACACCTTC	CASIKTGSYGYTF
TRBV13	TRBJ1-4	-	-	TGTGCCAGCAGCCCCAAGGGGCAGGGATACGAAAAACTGTTTTTT	CASSPKGQGYEKLFF
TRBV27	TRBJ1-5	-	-	TGTGCCAGCAGAAAGACCGGGACGGACAATCAGCCCCAGCATTTT	CASRKTGTDNQPQHF
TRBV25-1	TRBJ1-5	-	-	TGTGCCAGCAGTGTTGACGGGTATAATCAGCCCCAGCATTTT	CASSVDGYNQPQHF
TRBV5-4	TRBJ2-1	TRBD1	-	TGTGCCAGCAGCCAGGACAGGGGGTGGAATGAGCAGTTCTTC	CASSQDRGWNEQFF
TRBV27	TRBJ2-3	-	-	TGTGCCAGCAGTTTGTCCAGGGATCTCACAGATACGCAGTATTTT	CASSLSRDLTDTQYF
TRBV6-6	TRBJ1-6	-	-	TGTGCCAGCAGTTCTGCAGAAACAGATTATTCACCCCTCCACTTT	CASSSAETDYSPLHF
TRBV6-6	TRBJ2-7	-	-	TGTGCCAGCAGTTACTTAGGCGACGCCTACGAGCAGTACTTC	CASSYLGDAYEQYF
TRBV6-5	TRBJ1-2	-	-	TGTGCCAGCAGTTATACGGGACAAGCTAACTATGGCTACACCTTC	CASSYTGQANYGYTF
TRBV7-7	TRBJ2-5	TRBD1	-	TGTGCCAGCAGCTTAGGGCCAGGGGGTAAGGAGACCCAGTACTTC	CASSLGPGGKETQYF
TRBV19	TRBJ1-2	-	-	TGTGCCAGTAGTCCTGTCCAGGAAAGGGGGAGCTATGGCTACACCTTC	CASSPVQERGSYGYTF
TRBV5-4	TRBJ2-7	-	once	TGTGCCAGCAGCTTAAGGAGGGACTACGAGCAGTACTTC	CASSLRRDYEQYF
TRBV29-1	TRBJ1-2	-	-	TGCAGCGTTAGGCTAGATGGCTACACCTTC	CSVRLDGYTF
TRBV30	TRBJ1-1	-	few	TGTGCCTGGAGTGACCTGGGGCAGGGAGTCACTGAAGCTTTCTTT	CAWSDLGQGVTEAFF
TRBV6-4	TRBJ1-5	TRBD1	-	TGTGCCAGCAGTGACTCGACAGGGGGCAATCAGCCCCAGCATTTT	CASSDSTGGNQPQHF
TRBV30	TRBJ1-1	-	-	TGTGCCTGGAGTGTACGTGGGAACAGGCCTTCTGAAGCTTTCTTT	CAWSVRGNRPSEAFF
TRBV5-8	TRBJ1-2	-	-	TGTGCCAGCAGCTTGGCCGAGACAACTAACAACTATGGCTACACCTTC	CASSLAETTNNYGYTF
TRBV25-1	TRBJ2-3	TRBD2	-	TGTGCCAGCACTAGCGGGGGCACAGATACGCAGTATTTT	CASTSGGTDTQYF
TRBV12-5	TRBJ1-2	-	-	TGCGCTAGTGGTTTGTCCCAGGGATTCTATGGCTACACCTTC	CASGLSQGFYGYTF
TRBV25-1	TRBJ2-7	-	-	TGTGCCAGCGGCCTATTGTACGAGCAGTACTTC	CASGLLYEQYF
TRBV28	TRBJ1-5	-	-	TGTGCCAGCAGTCCCAGAGGGGTCCCCGGGGGGACCCAGCATTTT	CASSPRGVPGGTQHF
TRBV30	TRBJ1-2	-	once	TGTGCCTTCACCCGTGAGGCATTTCAGGGCTACACCTTC	CAFTREAFQGYTF
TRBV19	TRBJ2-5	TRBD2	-	TGTGCCAGTAGTATAGGGGGAAGCTACGGGGGGACCGAGACCCAGTACTTC	CASSIGGSYGGTETQYF
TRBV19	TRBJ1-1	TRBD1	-	TGTGCCAGTAGTATGAGGGGGCCCGACCTTGAAGCTTTCTTT	CASSMRGPDLEAFF
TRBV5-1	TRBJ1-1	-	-	TGCGCCAGCAGCTTTAGACCAGGCCTGAACACTGAAGCTTTCTTT	CASSFRPGLNTEAFF
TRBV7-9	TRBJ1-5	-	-	TGTGCCAGCAGCTTAGACTCGGGTTGGGGCAATCAGCCCCAGCATTTT	CASSLDSGWGNQPQHF
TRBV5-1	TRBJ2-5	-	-	TGCGCCAGCAGCTTGGGACAGACCTCGTACCAAGAGACCCAGTACTTC	CASSLGQTSYQETQYF
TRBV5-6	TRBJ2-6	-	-	TGTGCCAGCAGCTTGACGGCAGGCTATTCTGGGGCCAACGTCCTGACTTTC	CASSLTAGYSGANVLTF
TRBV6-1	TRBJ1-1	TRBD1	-	TGTGCCAGCAGCCGCAGGGGGAGTGACACTGAAGCTTTCTTT	CASSRRGSDTEAFF
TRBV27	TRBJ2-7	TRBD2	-	TGTGCCAGCAGTTCCCGGGGAGGGAGCTCCTACGAGCAGTACTTC	CASSSRGGSSYEQYF